This TCR beta chain was observed in a study of blood T cell repertoires in COVID-19. TCRdb's table, derived via immunoSEQ multiplex PCR, lists solely in-frame clones and lacks some. The profile shows more than 200,000 clones, around four fifths of them singletons. Sample: peripheral blood. This sequence originates from a man in his forties or fifties with active or convalescent COVID-19.

The CDR3 loop reads CATSGGKNTEAFF. In DNA form, the CDR3 reads TGTGCCACCAGTGGCGGGAAGAACACTGAAGCTTTCTTT. This rearrangement joins TRBV24-1 to TRBJ1-1; D not certain. Trimming cost V 5 bases and J 1 base, with 7 bases left between them. This CDR3 spans 13 amino acids. Germline CDR1 KGHDR, CDR2 SFDVKD.